Below, one T cell receptor (beta chain) is given with its context. The antigen is unknown. Germline CDR1 is SNHLY and CDR2 is FYNNEI. The CDR3 covers 13 residues. This sample was taken from a study of blood T cells in healthy people across ages. The study's findings and limits: There were more naive CD4+ cells and higher diversity in long-lived donors than in aged donors.

Through a sample-barcoded 5' primer and a J-beta primer mix, a second PCR was run for roughly 6 to 11 cycles. MiXCR, run by TCRdb on the 5' RACE reads, gives a single entry per CDR3 protein. This table holds hundreds of thousands of distinct CDR3 sequences, about 62% found once. The sequenced sample was blood. The rearrangement joins TRBV2 to TRBJ2-5; 11 positions match TRBD2. TRBJ2-7 matches the DNA end more closely, so the J call is doubtful. The receptor's source is a man aged 25 to 40 in good health. The CDR3 DNA reads as TGTGCCAGCAGGACTAGCGGGGTCTACGAGCAGTACTTC. This codes for CASRTSGVYEQYF.